This T cell receptor (beta chain) was sequenced for a study of cytomegalovirus exposure and HLA in healthy donors. General study points: Presence/absence results assume similar sequencing depth per donor, which may not hold.

Primers: 60 Vbeta forward and 13 Jbeta reverse. Generated by immunoSEQ multiplex PCR, the TCRdb table keeps only in-frame clones and is missing some. The sample includes about 200,000 clones, over 60% seen only once; the top ten take 2.1%. Regarding this clone: Its antigen is unidentified.

Trimming stripped 6 bases from V and 0 bases from J, with 9 bases between. This CDR3 has 14 residues. The germline CDR1 and CDR2 sequences are MNHEY and SVGAGI. The TCR originated in a woman between 25 and 40 years old in good health and CMV-seropositive. The chain is built from TRBV6-5 and TRBJ2-1; maybe TRBD1 (5 bases). The material sequenced was PBMCs. The CDR3 nucleotides read TGTGCCAGCAGAAGACAGAGCTCCTACAATGAGCAGTTCTTC. Its protein product is CASRRQSSYNEQFF.